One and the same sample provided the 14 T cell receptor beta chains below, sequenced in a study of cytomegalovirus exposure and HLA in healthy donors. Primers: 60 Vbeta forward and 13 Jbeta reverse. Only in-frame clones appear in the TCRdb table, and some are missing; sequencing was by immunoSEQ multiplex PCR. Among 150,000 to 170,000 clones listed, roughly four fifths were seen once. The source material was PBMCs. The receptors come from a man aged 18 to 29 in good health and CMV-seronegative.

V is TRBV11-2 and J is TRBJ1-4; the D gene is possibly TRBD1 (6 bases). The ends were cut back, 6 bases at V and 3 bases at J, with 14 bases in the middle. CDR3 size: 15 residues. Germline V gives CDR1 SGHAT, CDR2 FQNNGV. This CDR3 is CASSKTGSPNEKLFF. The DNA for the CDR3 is TGTGCCAGCAGTAAAACAGGGTCCCCTAATGAAAAACTGTTTTTT.

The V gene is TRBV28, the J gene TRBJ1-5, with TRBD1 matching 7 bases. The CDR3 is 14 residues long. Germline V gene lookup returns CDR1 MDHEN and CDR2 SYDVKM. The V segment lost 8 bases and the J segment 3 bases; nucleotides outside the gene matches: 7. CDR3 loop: CASSGGQVNQPQHF. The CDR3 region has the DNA TGTGCCAGCTCCGGTGGACAGGTCAATCAGCCCCAGCATTTT.

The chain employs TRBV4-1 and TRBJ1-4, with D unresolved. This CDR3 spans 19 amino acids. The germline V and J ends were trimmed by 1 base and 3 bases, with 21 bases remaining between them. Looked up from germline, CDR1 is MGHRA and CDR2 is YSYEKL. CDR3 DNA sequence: TGCGCCAGCAGCCAAGGATCCCCCAAAGGGAGGGTACCTAATGAAAAACTGTTTTTT. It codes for CASSQGSPKGRVPNEKLFF.

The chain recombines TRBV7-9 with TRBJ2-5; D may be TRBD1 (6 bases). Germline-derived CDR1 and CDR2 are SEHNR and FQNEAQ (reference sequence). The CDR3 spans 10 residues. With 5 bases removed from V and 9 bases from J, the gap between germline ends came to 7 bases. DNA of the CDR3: TGTGCCAGCAGCCCAGGGGCCCAGTACTTC. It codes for CASSPGAQYF.

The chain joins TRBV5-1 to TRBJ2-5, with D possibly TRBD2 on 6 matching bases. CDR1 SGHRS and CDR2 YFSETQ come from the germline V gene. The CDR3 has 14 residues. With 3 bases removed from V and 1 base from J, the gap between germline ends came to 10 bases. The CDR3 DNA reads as TGCGCCAGCAGCTCCGGAGGGAGCCAAGAGACCCAGTACTTC. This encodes CASSSGGSQETQYF.

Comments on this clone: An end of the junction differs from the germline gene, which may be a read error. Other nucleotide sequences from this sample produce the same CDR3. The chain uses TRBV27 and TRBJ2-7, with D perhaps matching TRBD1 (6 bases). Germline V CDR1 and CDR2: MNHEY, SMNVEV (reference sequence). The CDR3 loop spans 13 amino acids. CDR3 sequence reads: CASSNRQAYEQYF. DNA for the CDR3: TGTGCCAGCTCAAACCGACAGGCCTACGAGCAATACTTC.

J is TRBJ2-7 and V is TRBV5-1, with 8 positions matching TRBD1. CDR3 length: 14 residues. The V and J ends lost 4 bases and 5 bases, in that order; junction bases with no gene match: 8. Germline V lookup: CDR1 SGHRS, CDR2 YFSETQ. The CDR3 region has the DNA TGCGCCAGCAGCGGAGGACAGGGTTACCACGAGCAGTACTTC. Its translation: CASSGGQGYHEQYF.

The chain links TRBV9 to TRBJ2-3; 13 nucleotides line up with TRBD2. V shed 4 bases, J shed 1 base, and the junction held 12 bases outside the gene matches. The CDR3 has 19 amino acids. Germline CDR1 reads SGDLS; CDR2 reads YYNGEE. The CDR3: CASSPAEGTSGIGTDTQYF. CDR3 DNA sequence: TGTGCCAGCAGCCCAGCGGAGGGGACTAGCGGGATAGGCACAGATACGCAGTATTTT.

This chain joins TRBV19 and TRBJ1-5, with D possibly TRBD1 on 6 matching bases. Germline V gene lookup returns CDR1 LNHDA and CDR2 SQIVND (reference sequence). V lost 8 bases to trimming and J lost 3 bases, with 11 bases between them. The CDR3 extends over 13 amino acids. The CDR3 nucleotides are TGTGCCAGTTGTCCAGGGGTCAATCAGCCCCAGCATTTT. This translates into CASCPGVNQPQHF. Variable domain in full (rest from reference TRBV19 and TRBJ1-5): DGGITQSPKYLFRKEGQNVTLSCEQNLNHDAMYWYRQDPGQGLRLIYYSQIVNDFQKGDIAEGYSVSREKKESFPLTVTSAQKNPTAFYLCASCPGVNQPQHFGDGTRLSIL.

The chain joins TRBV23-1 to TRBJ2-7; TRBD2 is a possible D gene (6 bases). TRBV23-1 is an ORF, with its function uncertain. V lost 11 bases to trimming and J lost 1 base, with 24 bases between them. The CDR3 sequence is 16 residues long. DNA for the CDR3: TGCGCCTTTCGTACAGCGGAACTAGCTCTGTCCTACGAGCAGTACTTC. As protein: CAFRTAELALSYEQYF.

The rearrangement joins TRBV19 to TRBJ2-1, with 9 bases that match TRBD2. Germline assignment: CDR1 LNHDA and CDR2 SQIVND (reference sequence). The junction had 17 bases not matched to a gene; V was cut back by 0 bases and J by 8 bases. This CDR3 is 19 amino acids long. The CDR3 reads CASSIEGGRLAGRVDEQFF. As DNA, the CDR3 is TGTGCCAGTAGTATAGAAGGGGGCCGGCTAGCGGGGAGGGTGGATGAGCAGTTCTTC. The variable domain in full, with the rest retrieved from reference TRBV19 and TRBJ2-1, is DGGITQSPKYLFRKEGQNVTLSCEQNLNHDAMYWYRQDPGQGLRLIYYSQIVNDFQKGDIAEGYSVSREKKESFPLTVTSAQKNPTAFYLCASSIEGGRLAGRVDEQFFGPGTRLTVL.

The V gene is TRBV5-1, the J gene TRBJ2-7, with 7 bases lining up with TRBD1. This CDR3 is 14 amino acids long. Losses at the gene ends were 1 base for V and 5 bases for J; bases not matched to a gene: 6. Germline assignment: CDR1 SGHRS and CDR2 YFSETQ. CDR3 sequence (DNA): TGCGCCAGCAGCTTGACAGGGGATAGGAACGAGCAGTACTTC. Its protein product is CASSLTGDRNEQYF.

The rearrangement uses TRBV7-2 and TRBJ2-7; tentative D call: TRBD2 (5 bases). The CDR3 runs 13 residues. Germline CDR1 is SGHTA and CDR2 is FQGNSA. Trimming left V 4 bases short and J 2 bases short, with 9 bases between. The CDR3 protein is CASSSNGAYEQYF. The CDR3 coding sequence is TGTGCCAGCAGCTCCAACGGGGCCTACGAGCAGTACTTC.

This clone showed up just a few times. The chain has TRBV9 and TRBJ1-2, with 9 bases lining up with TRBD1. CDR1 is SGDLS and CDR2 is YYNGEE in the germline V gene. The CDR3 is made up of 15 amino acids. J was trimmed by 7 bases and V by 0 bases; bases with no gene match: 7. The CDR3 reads CASSVETTGGGGYTF. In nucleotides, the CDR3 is TGTGCCAGCAGCGTAGAGACGACAGGGGGAGGTGGCTACACCTTC. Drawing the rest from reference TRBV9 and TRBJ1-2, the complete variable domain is DSGVTQTPKHLITATGQRVTLRCSPRSGDLSVYWYQQSLDQGLQFLIQYYNGEERAKGNILERFSAQQFPDLHSELNLSSLELGDSALYFCASSVETTGGGGYTFGSGTRLTVV.